A selection of T cell receptor beta chains follows, all from one sample in a study of blood T cell repertoires in COVID-19. Measured with immunoSEQ multiplex PCR; TCRdb has only the in-frame clones, and not every one. The sample holds a few hundred thousand clones, about 88% seen once. Sequencing input: peripheral blood. These receptors all come from a woman aged 60-70 years with COVID-19, enrolled during active disease. Each CDR3 is given with its conserved first and last residue. The order of the fields is J gene, V gene, clone size, D gene, CDR3 protein, CDR3 DNA. The D gene is left open where the match is weak. Clone size is shown for a subset of rows, as once, few, many or a class of expanded clone.

j_call: TRBJ2-3; v_call: TRBV9; clone_size: -; d_call: -; cdr3_aa: CASSVIGSTDTQYF; cdr3_nt: TGTGCCAGCAGCGTAATTGGCAGCACAGATACGCAGTATTTT
j_call: TRBJ1-2; v_call: TRBV18; clone_size: -; d_call: TRBD1; cdr3_aa: CASSRTGGGGYTF; cdr3_nt: TGTGCCAGCTCACGGACAGGGGGAGGAGGCTACACCTTC
j_call: TRBJ2-4; v_call: TRBV4-1; clone_size: -; d_call: TRBD2; cdr3_aa: CASSPPIAGAVRIAKNIQYF; cdr3_nt: TGCGCCAGCAGCCCCCCGATAGCGGGGGCCGTGAGAATAGCCAAAAACATTCAGTACTTC
j_call: TRBJ1-2; v_call: TRBV6-5; clone_size: -; d_call: -; cdr3_aa: CASSLGWGVDGYTF; cdr3_nt: TGTGCCAGCAGTCTTGGCTGGGGGGTAGATGGCTACACCTTC
j_call: TRBJ1-1; v_call: TRBV11-3; clone_size: -; d_call: TRBD1; cdr3_aa: CASSYGQAGGIGEAFF; cdr3_nt: TGTGCCAGCAGCTACGGACAGGCGGGGGGGATAGGTGAAGCTTTCTTT
j_call: TRBJ2-7; v_call: TRBV27; clone_size: -; d_call: TRBD2; cdr3_aa: CASSSSAGASYEQYF; cdr3_nt: TGTGCCAGCAGTTCCTCAGCGGGGGCTAGCTACGAGCAGTACTTC
j_call: TRBJ2-1; v_call: TRBV10-2; clone_size: -; d_call: -; cdr3_aa: CASVGTGDNEQFF; cdr3_nt: TGCGCCAGCGTTGGGACTGGGGACAATGAGCAGTTCTTC
j_call: TRBJ2-7; v_call: TRBV18; clone_size: once; d_call: TRBD1; cdr3_aa: CASSPRDRGYEQYF; cdr3_nt: TGTGCCAGCTCACCCCGGGACAGGGGCTACGAGCAGTACTTC
j_call: TRBJ2-1; v_call: TRBV5-4; clone_size: -; d_call: -; cdr3_aa: CASTYPGLLNEQFF; cdr3_nt: TGTGCCAGCACCTACCCGGGACTTCTCAATGAGCAGTTCTTC
j_call: TRBJ1-3; v_call: TRBV12-3/TRBV12-4; clone_size: -; d_call: -; cdr3_aa: CASSLGAGNTIYF; cdr3_nt: TGTGCCAGCAGTTTAGGAGCTGGAAACACCATATATTTT
j_call: TRBJ2-6; v_call: TRBV5-1; clone_size: -; d_call: -; cdr3_aa: CASLPGGSGANVLTF; cdr3_nt: TGCGCCAGCCTCCCCGGGGGCTCTGGGGCCAACGTCCTGACTTTC
j_call: TRBJ1-2; v_call: TRBV2; clone_size: -; d_call: TRBD1; cdr3_aa: CASSSGTGIGYTF; cdr3_nt: TGTGCCAGCAGTTCCGGGACAGGTATCGGCTACACCTTC